The clone carrying this T cell receptor beta chain was observed a few times. Original methodology: Reference gene primer amplification in the assay estimated nucleated cell counts. Here immunoSEQ multiplex PCR was the method, and the copy in TCRdb shows in-frame clones only, minus some. From that table come the V and J calls and clone size; the DNA was used to work out D and trimming. The data hold around 150,000 clones, with roughly 81% observed a single time. This sample is drawn from a study of blood T cell repertoires in COVID-19. Background on the study: COVID-19 samples collected from the United States, Italy and Spain covered acute and convalescent phases. The cDNA or gDNA used as material had been derived from T cells, B-cell-depleted T cells, or PBMCs.

V shed 4 bases and J shed 14 bases, with 19 bases lying between them. In germline, CDR1 is LGHDT, CDR2 YNNKEL (reference sequence). CDR3 length: 13 residues. The specimen was peripheral blood. This TCR came from a middle-aged man with acute or convalescent COVID-19. The V gene is TRBV3-1 (or the pseudogene TRBV3-2), the J gene TRBJ2-3, with D possibly being TRBD1 (6 bases). CDR3 residues: CASSPTGYGTTYF. The CDR3 DNA is TGTGCCAGCAGCCCGACCGGATACGGGACAACGTATTTT.